These T cell receptor beta chains were read from a single sample in a study of human T cells and chemical hapten exposure. TCRdb re-analysed the RACE reads in MiXCR, keeping a single row per CDR3 protein. The sample has about 40,000 distinct CDR3 sequences; over 3% are singletons. The sequencing here drew on whole blood, taken in connection with sensitization to the hapten diphenylcyclopropenone (DPC). Receptors originate from a man aged 40-55 years with alopecia areata. Some clones in this sample may be carry-over from other donors' samples. The CDR3 runs from the conserved cysteine through the conserved F or W. A D gene is named only where the DNA matches it firmly. Clone size is shown for a subset of rows, as once, few, many or a class of expanded clone.

D gene | J gene | V gene | clone size | CDR3 protein | CDR3 DNA
. | TRBJ1-5 | TRBV12-3/TRBV12-4 | many | CASSLRRDQPQHF | TGTGCCAGCAGTTTACGCAGGGATCAGCCCCAGCATTTT
TRBD1 | TRBJ2-7 | TRBV7-9 | few | CASSPGQGYSYEQYF | TGTGCCAGCAGCCCGGGACAGGGTTATTCCTACGAGCAGTACTTC
TRBD1 | TRBJ1-2 | TRBV12-3/TRBV12-4 | . | CASSFPEEGAWGYTF | TGTGCCAGCAGTTTCCCCGAGGAGGGGGCCTGGGGCTACACCTTC
TRBD1 | TRBJ1-4 | TRBV2 | many | CASSVDRGDEKLFF | TGTGCCAGCAGCGTCGACAGGGGAGATGAAAAACTGTTTTTT
TRBD1 | TRBJ1-1 | TRBV18 | many | CASSLQTGQNTEAFF | TGTGCCAGCTCACTACAGACAGGGCAGAACACTGAAGCTTTCTTT
. | TRBJ2-1 | TRBV12-3/TRBV12-4 | many | CASSYLGSEQFF | TGTGCCAGCAGTTATCTCGGGAGTGAGCAGTTCTTC
. | TRBJ2-7 | TRBV6-5 | . | CASSPGMGGQYF | TGTGCCAGCAGCCCCGGGATGGGGGGGCAGTACTTC
TRBD2 | TRBJ2-4 | TRBV7-9 | many | CASSPGLAGGQNIQYF | TGTGCCAGCAGCCCGGGACTAGCGGGAGGGCAAAACATTCAGTACTTC
. | TRBJ2-3 | TRBV20-1 | many | CSASVPFPGTDTQYF | TGCAGTGCTAGTGTCCCCTTCCCGGGGACAGATACGCAGTATTTT
TRBD1 | TRBJ2-7 | TRBV28 | many | CASSSRTGFREQYF | TGTGCCAGCAGTTCTAGGACAGGTTTTCGCGAGCAGTACTTC
. | TRBJ1-1 | TRBV7-6 | many | CASSSQGYTEAFF | TGTGCCAGCAGCTCACAGGGTTACACTGAAGCTTTCTTT
TRBD2 | TRBJ2-7 | TRBV6-6 | many | CASSPGGSGSNEQYF | TGTGCCAGCAGTCCCGGTGGAAGCGGGAGCAACGAGCAGTACTTC
TRBD1 | TRBJ2-1 | TRBV14 | many | CASSQATGGTEQFF | TGTGCCAGCAGCCAAGCGACAGGGGGCACTGAGCAGTTCTTC
TRBD1 | TRBJ1-5 | TRBV28 | . | CASSDPGQGASNQPQHF | TGTGCCAGCAGTGATCCGGGACAGGGGGCGAGCAATCAGCCCCAGCATTTT
. | TRBJ1-1 | TRBV28 | few | CASSPWDYDEAFF | TGTGCCAGCAGTCCCTGGGACTATGATGAAGCTTTCTTT
. | TRBJ1-1 | TRBV27 | . | CASSLQENTEAFF | TGTGCCAGCAGCCTACAGGAAAACACTGAAGCTTTCTTT
. | TRBJ2-5 | TRBV3-1 | many | CASSRSVTQETQYF | TGTGCCAGCAGCCGTTCGGTGACCCAAGAGACCCAGTACTTC
. | TRBJ2-1 | TRBV5-1 | many | CASSLSSGLKYNEQFF | TGCGCCAGCAGCTTGAGTTCAGGTCTTAAATACAATGAGCAGTTCTTC
TRBD2 | TRBJ2-7 | TRBV20-1 | many | CSATYSGSINEQYF | TGCAGTGCTACCTATAGCGGGAGTATTAACGAGCAGTACTTC
. | TRBJ2-7 | TRBV30 | many | CAWRVASSYEQYF | TGTGCCTGGAGAGTAGCTTCCTCCTACGAGCAGTACTTC
. | TRBJ2-5 | TRBV7-2 | many | CACQQGAQETQYF | TGTGCCTGCCAGCAGGGCGCCCAAGAGACCCAGTACTTC
. | TRBJ2-2 | TRBV6-2/TRBV6-3 | many | CASKLSPSGELFF | TGTGCCAGCAAGCTCTCCCCCTCCGGGGAGCTGTTTTTT
. | TRBJ2-7 | TRBV18 | few | CASSREPAGEQYF | TGTGCCAGCTCAAGGGAACCGGCGGGCGAGCAGTACTTC
TRBD1 | TRBJ1-1 | TRBV28 | many | CASSLGTGVAFF | TGTGCCAGCAGTTTGGGGACAGGGGTCGCTTTCTTT
TRBD1 | TRBJ1-4 | TRBV6-1 | many | CASSRQGNEKLFF | TGTGCCAGCAGCAGACAGGGTAATGAAAAACTGTTTTTT
TRBD2 | TRBJ2-1 | TRBV7-9 | many | CASSLGLAGLHEQFF | TGTGCCAGCAGCTTGGGACTAGCGGGACTTCATGAGCAGTTCTTC
. | TRBJ2-1 | TRBV12-3/TRBV12-4 | many | CASSLLSRENEQFF | TGTGCCAGCAGTTTACTCAGCCGTGAGAATGAGCAGTTCTTC
TRBD2 | TRBJ2-1 | TRBV11-2 | many | CASSLGPSGRGYNEQFF | TGTGCCAGCAGCTTAGGCCCTAGCGGCCGAGGATACAATGAGCAGTTCTTC
. | TRBJ2-7 | TRBV7-9 | many | CASSHLTGAVSYEQYF | TGTGCCAGCAGCCATCTAACTGGGGCTGTCTCCTACGAGCAGTACTTC